The 30 T cell receptor beta chains below come from one sample, sequenced in a study of T cells in Graves' hyperthyroidism and ophthalmopathy. The CDR3 regions of TCR beta were amplified from RNA transcripts. Initially, a first-round RT-PCR of the TCR CDR3 employed the HTBI primer set. Each CDR3 protein is one row after TCRdb ran MiXCR on the multiplex PCR reads. The sample carries hundreds of thousands of distinct CDR3 sequences, roughly 32% recorded once. Sequencing used blood. Receptors were obtained from a woman between 40 and 50 years old with Graves' hyperthyroidism.

The chain has TRBV10-3 and TRBJ2-7; D tentatively reads TRBD1 or TRBD2 (5 bases each). Trimming left V 10 bases short and J 0 bases short, with 16 bases between. CDR1 and CDR2 (germline): ENHRY, SYGVKD. The CDR3 runs to 14 residues. CDR3 sequence reads: CASFRDPRSYEQYF. The CDR3 nucleotides are TGTGCCAGCTTCAGGGACCCCCGCTCCTACGAGCAGTACTTC.

The chain carries TRBV9 and TRBJ1-1; D might be TRBD1 (5 bases). The CDR3 runs to 14 residues. V was trimmed by 3 bases and J by 1 base, leaving 10 bases between them. CDR1 and CDR2 (germline): SGDLS, YYNGEE. As DNA, the CDR3 is TGTGCCAGCAGCGGGATTGACAGGAACACTGAAGCTTTCTTT. It codes for CASSGIDRNTEAFF.

V is TRBV10-3 and J is TRBJ2-5, with 9 bases identical to TRBD2. The V and J ends lost 10 bases and 5 bases, in that order; junction bases with no gene match: 17. Germline-derived CDR1 and CDR2 are ENHRY and SYGVKD. The CDR3 runs to 16 residues. This CDR3 reads CASTKKIAGDRETQYF. CDR3 sequence (DNA): TGTGCCAGCACTAAGAAAATAGCGGGAGACCGGGAGACCCAGTACTTC.

Details on this clonotype: The germline gene is not matched at one end of the junction; a read error may be the cause. The chain recombines TRBV13 with TRBJ2-2, with D possibly being TRBD1 or TRBD2 (5 bases each). Germline V gives CDR1 PRHDT, CDR2 FYEKMQ (reference sequence). The CDR3 length is 17 residues. Here the CDR3 DNA reads TGTGCCAGCAGCCTAGGGCTTGGGACGGAGAACACCGGGGAGCTGTTTTTT. Amino acids: CASSLGLGTENTGELFF.

This clonotype was seen repeatedly, ten times or more. The chain is built from TRBV19 and TRBJ2-5; 8 bases agree with TRBD1. CDR1 is LNHDA, CDR2 SQIVND, per germline (reference sequence). With V trimmed by 6 bases and J by 3 bases, 6 bases remained unmatched. CDR3 length equals 14 residues. In DNA form, the CDR3 reads TGTGCCAGTAGGAGGTTGACAGGGGAAGAGACCCAGTACTTC. Translating gives CASRRLTGEETQYF.

As for this clonotype: This may come from a read error, since a much larger clone is one base off. The J gene is TRBJ1-6, the V gene TRBV5-4; D might be TRBD1 (5 bases). CDR1 and CDR2 (germline): SGHNT, YYREEE (reference sequence). The CDR3 runs to 13 residues. Trimming stripped 4 bases from V and 14 bases from J, with 16 bases between. The CDR3 sequence is CASSRGSLLSLHF. The CDR3 DNA sequence: TGTGCCAGCAGCCGGGGCAGCCTATTGTCCCTCCACTTT.

The chain has TRBV20-1 and TRBJ2-5; TRBD1 or TRBD2 may be the D gene (5 bases each). The CDR3 consists of 14 residues. Looked up from germline, CDR1 is DFQATT and CDR2 is SNEGSKA (reference sequence). The germline V and J ends were trimmed by 1 base and 3 bases, with 12 bases remaining between them. CDR3 residues: CSARGGSGKETQYF. The CDR3 DNA reads as TGCAGTGCTAGAGGGGGGTCGGGGAAAGAGACCCAGTACTTC.

This clonotype has a count of ten or more. This chain uses TRBV7-9 with TRBJ2-5; 12 bases are a match to TRBD2. This CDR3 spans 15 amino acids. The V segment lost 3 bases and the J segment 5 bases; nucleotides outside the gene matches: 4. Germline V CDR1 and CDR2: SEHNR, FQNEAQ (reference sequence). The CDR3 DNA reads TGTGCCAGCAGCTTTCGACTAGCGGGGGAGGAGACCCAGTACTTC. Translated: CASSFRLAGEETQYF. Looking up the rest from reference TRBV7-9 and TRBJ2-5 gives the full variable domain: DTGVSQNPRHKITKRGQNVTFRCDPISEHNRLYWYRQTLGQGPEFLTYFQNEAQLEKSRLLSDRFSAERPKGSFSTLEIQRTEQGDSAMYLCASSFRLAGEETQYFGPGTRLLVL.

A note on this clonotype: This may stem from a read error, because a much larger clone lies one nucleotide away. The V and J genes are TRBV19 and TRBJ1-5, with 8 nucleotides matching TRBD1. The germline V gene has CDR1 LNHDA and CDR2 SQIVND (reference sequence). This CDR3 spans 15 amino acids. The trim removed 9 bases at V and 5 bases at J, leaving 12 bases unmatched. CDR3 coding DNA: TGTGCCAGCAGTTTATCGGGACAGGCCGATCAGCCCCAGCATTTT. It encodes CASSLSGQADQPQHF.

As to this clonotype: A read error may explain this, as a much larger clone is one base away. The chain couples TRBV19 to TRBJ2-5; D gene unclear. From germline, CDR1 is LNHDA and CDR2 SQIVND (reference sequence). This CDR3 is built from 14 residues. The CDR3 spells CAGSLPDPQETQYF. In DNA, the CDR3 is TGTGCCGGTAGTTTACCGGACCCCCAAGAGACCCAGTACTTC.

Concerning this clonotype: This may arise from a read error, as a much more abundant clone is one base away. The chain couples TRBV11-3 to TRBJ1-2; 10 nucleotides match TRBD1. CDR3 length: 14 amino acids. The germline CDR1 and CDR2 sequences are SGHNT and YENEEA. Written as DNA, the CDR3 is TGTGCCAGCGGCTTCGGGACAGGGGCCTATGGCTACACCTTC. It yields the protein CASGFGTGAYGYTF.

The chain has TRBV29-1 and TRBJ2-3; D not resolved. Germline V CDR1 and CDR2: SQVTM, ANQGSEA. Trimming pared 1 base from V and 2 bases from J, leaving 7 bases between. The CDR3 covers 13 residues. DNA for the CDR3: TGCAGCGTTGAAGTGGCATTCACAGATACGCAGTATTTT. It yields the protein CSVEVAFTDTQYF.

This clonotype was detected a few times. V and J are TRBV9 and TRBJ1-1, with a weak D call TRBD1 (5 bases). In germline, CDR1 is SGDLS, CDR2 YYNGEE. This CDR3 spans 17 amino acids. The germline V and J ends were trimmed by 0 bases and 0 bases, with 15 bases remaining between them. As DNA, the CDR3 is TGTGCCAGCAGCGTAGGGGGATTAGGGGTGCTGAACACTGAAGCTTTCTTT. This translates into CASSVGGLGVLNTEAFF.

This clonotype was observed at least ten times. The chain combines TRBV7-9 with TRBJ2-2; maybe TRBD2 (6 bases). Germline CDR1 SEHNR, CDR2 FQNEAQ (reference sequence). Trimming removed 3 bases from V and 10 bases from J, with 21 bases in between. This CDR3 contains 16 residues. The CDR3 DNA reads as TGTGCCAGCAGCTTCACCCTGGGACTGGCTTTTGAGGAGCTGTTTTTT. Translation: CASSFTLGLAFEELFF.

This clonotype came up many times. The chain has TRBV5-4 and TRBJ1-2, with TRBD1 identical over 7 bases. The V gene's germline CDR1 is SGHNT and CDR2 YYREEE (reference sequence). The CDR3 has 14 residues. Germline trimming cut 5 bases from V and 3 bases from J; bases unmatched to any gene: 7. The CDR3: CASRPDREDYGYTF. The CDR3 DNA follows: TGTGCCAGCAGACCCGACAGGGAGGACTATGGCTACACCTTC.

At least ten counts were recorded for this clonotype. This sequence joins TRBV10-3 and TRBJ2-2; the match to TRBD2 covers 11 bases. The germline V gene encodes CDR1 ENHRY and CDR2 SYGVKD. Unmatched junction bases numbered 12, after V lost 4 bases and J lost 2 bases. The CDR3 sequence is 19 residues long. CDR3 in amino acids: CAISGRLEGLAENTGELFF. CDR3 nucleotide sequence: TGTGCCATCAGTGGGCGATTGGAGGGACTAGCGGAAAACACCGGGGAGCTGTTTTTT.

Concerning this clonotype itself: One base away lies a much larger clone, so this may be a sequencing read error. The chain links TRBV7-9 to TRBJ1-6; D gene uncertain. The CDR3 extends over 16 amino acids. Germline V gene data show CDR1 as SEHNR and CDR2 as FQNEAQ (reference sequence). The CDR3 is CASRFFQDPINPPLHF. For the CDR3, the DNA is TGTGCCAGCCGGTTTTTCCAGGACCCGATTAATCCACCCCTCCACTTT.

This chain uses TRBV4-2 with TRBJ1-2; D might be TRBD1 (6 bases). The ends were cut back, 2 bases at V and 2 bases at J, with 18 bases in the middle. Germline loops: CDR1 LGHNA, CDR2 YNFKEQ. The CDR3 runs 17 residues. CDR3 region: CASSQNDGRGANYGYTF. CDR3 bases: TGTGCCAGCAGCCAAAATGATGGGAGGGGGGCCAACTATGGCTACACCTTC.

As to this clonotype: At one end the junction does not follow the germline gene, possibly because of a read error. J is TRBJ2-5 and V is TRBV11-2, with 7 bases lining up with TRBD1. This CDR3 is 15 amino acids long. CDR1 SGHAT and CDR2 FQNNGV come from the germline V gene. CDR3 DNA: TGCGCCAGCAGCCTGACAGGGTCGGGGATGGAGACCCAGTACTTC. This sequence encodes CASSLTGSGMETQYF.

For this clonotype: Mismatch with germline at one junction end may stem from a read error. V usage is TRBV10-2 and J usage is TRBJ1-1; TRBD1 aligns across 9 bases. CDR1 and CDR2 (germline): WSHSY, SAAADI. The CDR3 length is 16 residues. CDR3: CASSTNRGPRNTEAFF. The CDR3 coding sequence is TGTGCCAGCAGTACTAACAGGGGGCCAAGGAACACTGAAGCTTTCTTT.

This clonotype was seen only a few times. This chain uses TRBV19 with TRBJ1-2; D may be TRBD1 (6 bases). The CDR3 extends over 15 amino acids. Germline V CDR1 and CDR2: LNHDA, SQIVND (reference sequence). Trimming took off 1 base at V and 2 bases at J, with 11 bases between the two ends. The CDR3 spells CASSIVSRGNYGYTF. The CDR3 DNA reads as TGTGCCAGTAGTATAGTGAGCAGGGGAAACTATGGCTACACCTTC. The full variable domain, in which reference TRBV19 and TRBJ1-2 provide the parts outside the CDR3, is DGGITQSPKYLFRKEGQNVTLSCEQNLNHDAMYWYRQDPGQGLRLIYYSQIVNDFQKGDIAEGYSVSREKKESFPLTVTSAQKNPTAFYLCASSIVSRGNYGYTFGSGTRLTVV.

The chain couples TRBV6-2 or TRBV6-3 to TRBJ1-5; D remains unclear. V was shortened by 2 bases and J by 6 bases, with 8 bases between the two germline ends. The germline V gene has CDR1 MNHEY and CDR2 SVGEGT. The CDR3 totals 13 residues. In nucleotides, the CDR3 is TGTGCCAGCAGTTACGAAGTTAGTCAGCCCCAGCATTTT. Protein product: CASSYEVSQPQHF.

At least ten counts were recorded for this clonotype. Compared with germline, one end of the junction differs, possibly owing to a read error. The chain joins TRBV7-7 to TRBJ2-7; 7 nucleotides match TRBD1. Germline CDR1 SSHAT, CDR2 FNYEAQ (reference sequence). This CDR3 contains 13 residues. CDR3 loop: CASSYRDSYEQYF. The CDR3 coding sequence is TGTGCTAGCAGCTACCGGGACAGCTACGAGCAGTACTTC.

This clonotype was counted only a few times. V usage is TRBV7-2 and J usage is TRBJ1-5; unclear D gene. The CDR3 covers 15 residues. V lost 3 bases and J 3 bases, leaving 12 bases between the germline ends. The germline CDR1 and CDR2 sequences are SGHTA and FQGNSA. CDR3 sequence reads: CASSLDGVPNQPQHF. CDR3 in DNA: TGTGCCAGCAGCTTGGACGGTGTTCCCAATCAGCCCCAGCATTTT.

This clonotype has ten or more counts. The chain combines TRBV12-3 or TRBV12-4 with TRBJ1-2; possible D gene TRBD1, 5 bases. Deletions cut 6 bases from V and 4 bases from J, with 15 bases between. This CDR3 has 14 amino acids. In DNA form, the CDR3 reads TGTGCCAGCAGCCCCGCCGAGGGGTCCTATGGCTACACCTTC. Protein sequence: CASSPAEGSYGYTF.

The chain is built from TRBV5-1 and TRBJ2-2; D might be TRBD2 (6 bases). The CDR3 is 14 amino acids. Germline loops: CDR1 SGHRS, CDR2 YFSETQ. V lost 4 bases and J lost 5, with 12 bases in between. The CDR3 DNA is TGCGCCAGCAGCCTTGGGACTCCGACCGGGGAGCTGTTTTTT. Its translation is CASSLGTPTGELFF.

This clonotype was observed many times. V usage is TRBV12-3 or TRBV12-4 and J usage is TRBJ1-1; D remains unclear. Trimming pared 6 bases from V and 12 bases from J, leaving 14 bases between. The CDR3 length is 11 residues. The CDR3 region has the DNA TGTGCCAGCAGCGACTCCTGGGAGTCTTTCTTT. This codes for CASSDSWESFF.

This sequence joins TRBV7-3 and TRBJ2-2; the D is unclear. Trimming pared 7 bases from V and 4 bases from J, leaving 19 bases between. This CDR3 is 16 amino acids long. Germline CDR1 reads SGHTA; CDR2 reads FQGTGA. For the CDR3, the DNA is TGTGCCAGCACTGGAATTTTAGGACGGGTCACCGGGGAGCTGTTTTTT. This codes for CASTGILGRVTGELFF.

At least ten counts were recorded for this clonotype. The J gene is TRBJ1-1, the V gene TRBV5-4; a possible D gene is TRBD1 (5 bases). Deletions cut 6 bases from V and 3 bases from J, with 18 bases between. CDR1 is SGHNT, CDR2 YYREEE, per germline (reference sequence). This CDR3 is built from 15 residues. The CDR3 region has the DNA TGTGCCAGCACCTTAGAGGGCAGGGCCGACACTGAAGCTTTCTTT. Translated, it gives CASTLEGRADTEAFF.

This clonotype was seen a single time. The chain joins TRBV12-3 or TRBV12-4 to TRBJ2-2; TRBD1 or TRBD2 may be the D gene (5 bases each). CDR3 length: 15 residues. Trimming pared 4 bases from V and 5 bases from J, leaving 14 bases between. CDR3 sequence reads: CASSSSRDRTGELFF. In DNA form, the CDR3 reads TGTGCCAGCAGTTCTAGTAGGGACCGAACCGGGGAGCTGTTTTTT.